A single sample is the source of the 28 T cell receptor beta chains below, sequenced in a study of shared clonotypes between healthy human individuals. Some clones are missing from TCRdb's copy, which holds only in-frame ones; the method was immunoSEQ multiplex PCR. The sample has fewer than 3 million clones, roughly 90% seen once. What was sequenced was naive CD4+ T cells from PBMCs. Described subset: CD45RA+ positively selected. These receptors came from a man aged 18 to 29 in good health. Some clones in this sample may be carry-over from other donors' samples.

V usage is TRBV27 and J usage is TRBJ1-1, with TRBD1 matching 7 bases. CDR1 is MNHEY, CDR2 SMNVEV, per germline (reference sequence). The CDR3 contains 14 residues. The V gene end was trimmed by 3 bases and the J gene end by 4 bases; junction bases not matched to a gene: 5. CDR3 bases: TGTGCCAGCAGTTTCTACAGGGGCGCCACTGAAGCTTTCTTT. Translating it yields CASSFYRGATEAFF.

The J gene is TRBJ2-7, the V gene TRBV5-1; tentative D call: TRBD2 (6 bases). Germline values: CDR1 SGHRS, CDR2 YFSETQ. V lost 4 bases and J 4 bases, leaving 15 bases between the germline ends. The CDR3 spans 14 residues. The CDR3 DNA follows: TGCGCCAGCAGCCCGGGACTGGGTGGGTACGAGCAGTACTTC. This sequence encodes CASSPGLGGYEQYF.

This chain joins TRBV21-1 and TRBJ1-3. TRBV21-1 corresponds to a pseudogene. The CDR3 sequence is 16 residues long. CDR3 bases: TGTGCCAGCAGCAAGTGGGGCAGGGGAGGTGGAAACACCATATATTTT. Its protein product is CASSKWGRGGGNTIYF.

This clone was counted a single time. This rearrangement joins TRBV15 to TRBJ1-2; 8 bases match TRBD1. CDR3 size: 17 residues. J lost 2 bases, V lost 0 bases, and 8 bases had no gene match. Germline CDR1 and CDR2: LNHNV and YYDKDF (reference sequence). The CDR3 nucleotides read TGTGCCACCAGCAGAGAGACCGGGACAGGAAGAAACTATGGCTACACCTTC. Amino acids: CATSRETGTGRNYGYTF. The variable domain in full, completed from reference TRBV15 and TRBJ1-2, reads DAMVIQNPRYQVTQFGKPVTLSCSQTLNHNVMYWYQQKSSQAPKLLFHYYDKDFNNEADTPDNFQSRRPNTSFCFLDIRSPGLGDTAMYLCATSRETGTGRNYGYTFGSGTRLTVV.

The V call is TRBV28, the J call TRBJ1-2; D not certain. Germline CDR1 and CDR2: MDHEN and SYDVKM. The CDR3 sequence is 14 residues long. The ends were cut back, 7 bases at V and 3 bases at J, with 15 bases in the middle. DNA of the CDR3: TGTGCCAGCAAAGGGAGTAGGGAATACTATGGCTACACCTTC. It encodes CASKGSREYYGYTF.

The J gene is TRBJ2-6, the V gene TRBV4-1, with 9 bases lining up with TRBD1. The CDR3 length is 17 residues. Losses at the gene ends were 1 base for V and 1 base for J; bases not matched to a gene: 2. CDR1 MGHRA and CDR2 YSYEKL come from the germline V gene. The CDR3 reads CASSQVGTGSGANVLTF. The DNA of the CDR3 is TGCGCCAGCAGCCAAGTTGGGACAGGGTCTGGGGCCAACGTCCTGACTTTC.

The rearrangement uses TRBV4-3 and TRBJ2-1, with D perhaps matching TRBD1 (6 bases). This CDR3 spans 16 amino acids. V was cut by 1 base and J by 7 bases, with 17 bases left in between. Germline V lookup: CDR1 LGHNA, CDR2 YSLEER. CDR3 amino acids: CASSQAFYRDPNEQFF. CDR3 nucleotide sequence: TGCGCCAGCAGCCAAGCTTTCTACAGGGACCCAAATGAGCAGTTCTTC.

For the CDR3, the DNA is TGCGCCAGCAGTTCCGGGGACAGCCTAGGCGAGCAGTACTTC. It is translated as CASSSGDSLGEQYF. The V call is TRBV5-1, the J call TRBJ2-7, with TRBD1 matching over 7 bases. Germline CDR1 SGHRS, CDR2 YFSETQ. CDR3 length: 14 residues. V gave up 5 bases and J gave up 6 bases; unmatched junction bases: 11.

The chain combines TRBV11-2 with TRBJ2-6; 8 bases line up with TRBD1. CDR3 length: 17 residues. CDR1 and CDR2 (germline): SGHAT, FQNNGV. The V and J ends lost 5 bases and 0 bases, in that order; junction bases with no gene match: 6. CDR3 sequence (DNA): TGTGCCAGCAGCACAGGACAGGGAACCTCTGGGGCCAACGTCCTGACTTTC. Translation: CASSTGQGTSGANVLTF.

The V gene is TRBV6-6, the J gene TRBJ2-7; perhaps TRBD2 as D (5 bases). The germline V gene encodes CDR1 MNHNY and CDR2 SVGAGI (reference sequence). Trimming pared 8 bases from V and 2 bases from J, leaving 16 bases between. The CDR3 is made up of 14 amino acids. The CDR3 protein is CASHLRRAPYEQYF. The CDR3 region has the DNA TGTGCCAGCCATCTTCGGCGGGCGCCCTACGAGCAGTACTTC.

This clone was recorded only once. This rearrangement joins TRBV19 to TRBJ2-3, with 10 bases fitting TRBD2. Germline V gives CDR1 LNHDA, CDR2 SQIVND (reference sequence). J lost 5 bases, V lost 7 bases, and 12 bases had no gene match. This CDR3 is built from 16 residues. CDR3 in amino acids: CASKHYGTSVGDTQYF. The CDR3 bases are TGTGCCAGTAAACACTACGGGACTAGCGTTGGAGATACGCAGTATTTT. The whole variable domain, filled in from reference TRBV19 and TRBJ2-3, reads DGGITQSPKYLFRKEGQNVTLSCEQNLNHDAMYWYRQDPGQGLRLIYYSQIVNDFQKGDIAEGYSVSREKKESFPLTVTSAQKNPTAFYLCASKHYGTSVGDTQYFGPGTRLTVL.

V and J are TRBV4-2 and TRBJ2-4, with 11 bases lining up with TRBD1. The V gene's germline CDR1 is LGHNA and CDR2 YNFKEQ. The CDR3 spans 15 residues. V dropped 5 bases and J dropped 6; count of bases not matched to a gene: 6. This CDR3 reads CASSARDRGANIQYF. The CDR3 DNA reads TGTGCCAGCAGCGCGCGGGACAGGGGGGCAAACATTCAGTACTTC.

This chain joins TRBV6-5 and TRBJ2-2; TRBD1 matches at 7 bases. V lost 6 bases, J lost 4 bases, and 8 bases stayed unmatched. CDR1 and CDR2 (germline): MNHEY, SVGAGI. CDR3 length equals 15 residues. CDR3 sequence reads: CASSYGQAFTGELFF. As DNA, the CDR3 is TGTGCCAGCAGCTACGGACAGGCTTTCACCGGGGAGCTGTTTTTT.

The chain links TRBV14 to TRBJ2-6; D is unresolved. CDR3 size: 14 residues. CDR1 is SGHDN, CDR2 FVKESK, per germline. V was clipped by 5 bases and J by 0 bases, with 5 bases between them. CDR3 nucleotide sequence: TGTGCCAGCAGCTCCAGCTCTGGGGCCAACGTCCTGACTTTC. As protein: CASSSSSGANVLTF.

The chain combines TRBV28 with TRBJ1-1; D possibly corresponds to TRBD1 (6 bases). CDR1 and CDR2 (germline): MDHEN, SYDVKM. Trimming pared 6 bases from V and 1 base from J, leaving 12 bases between. The CDR3 covers 14 residues. The CDR3 here is CASRTPGQNTEAFF. Here the CDR3 DNA reads TGTGCCAGCAGGACACCGGGACAGAACACTGAAGCTTTCTTT.

This chain joins TRBV12-2 and TRBJ2-3; the table's D gene call, TRBD2, was not cross checked with the DNA. TRBV12-2 is a recognized pseudogene. The CDR3 runs 15 residues. The CDR3 sequence is CASRFTSGRTDTQYF. The CDR3 bases are TGTGCAAGTCGCTTCACTAGCGGGAGGACAGATACGCAGTATTTT.

CDR3 sequence: CASISGGEDGYTF. The CDR3 region has the DNA TGTGCCAGCATTTCCGGGGGAGAGGATGGCTACACCTTC. This chain joins TRBV5-5 and TRBJ1-2; TRBD1 is a possible D gene (5 bases). This CDR3 is 13 amino acids long. The V gene lost 6 bases and the J gene lost 6 bases, with 15 bases spanning the gap. Germline V gives CDR1 SGHKS, CDR2 YYEKEE (reference sequence).

The chain carries TRBV27 and TRBJ1-4; a possible D gene is TRBD1 (5 bases). There are 15 residues in the CDR3. Trimming removed 8 bases at V and 5 bases at J, with 18 bases between. Germline V lookup: CDR1 MNHEY, CDR2 SMNVEV (reference sequence). CDR3 in amino acids: CASGGTDRPNEKLFF. The CDR3, as DNA: TGTGCCAGCGGGGGTACTGACAGACCCAATGAAAAACTGTTTTTT.

The chain is built from TRBV6-6 and TRBJ2-7, with D possibly matching TRBD1 (6 bases). The CDR3 covers 15 residues. The V end was cut by 4 bases, the J end by 0 bases, with 13 bases between. Germline V gene lookup returns CDR1 MNHNY and CDR2 SVGAGI (reference sequence). The DNA of the CDR3 is TGTGCCAGCAGTTCCAAGACAGGCAGCTCCTACGAGCAGTACTTC. Amino acids: CASSSKTGSSYEQYF.

This chain links TRBV6-5 with TRBJ2-1; 8 bases line up with TRBD2. Looked up from germline, CDR1 is MNHEY and CDR2 is SVGAGI. The junction had 7 bases not matched to a gene; V was cut back by 6 bases and J by 3 bases. This CDR3 is 15 amino acids long. CDR3 bases: TGTGCCAGCAGATTCACGGGACTAGGCTACAATGAGCAGTTCTTC. Protein product: CASRFTGLGYNEQFF.

The chain links TRBV27 to TRBJ2-5; D unresolved. Trimming removed 5 bases from V and 0 bases from J, with 7 bases in between. Germline V lookup: CDR1 MNHEY, CDR2 SMNVEV (reference sequence). There are 13 residues in the CDR3. For the CDR3, the DNA is TGTGCCAGCAGTACGAACAACCAAGAGACCCAGTACTTC. Encoded protein: CASSTNNQETQYF.

This chain connects TRBV15 to TRBJ2-1, with TRBD2 matching 10 bases. V shed 2 bases and J 9 bases; nucleotides not matched to a gene: 13. The germline V gene has CDR1 LNHNV and CDR2 YYDKDF (reference sequence). This CDR3 region has 17 residues. This CDR3 reads CATSRTSGLAAIAEQFF. The CDR3 region has the DNA TGTGCCACCAGCAGAACTTCAGGACTAGCGGCGATTGCTGAGCAGTTCTTC.

This sequence joins TRBV2 and TRBJ2-7, with 9 nucleotides matching TRBD2. The CDR3 contains 14 residues. Germline V gene data show CDR1 as SNHLY and CDR2 as FYNNEI. V lost 3 bases and J lost 6; bases outside the gene matches: 6. CDR3 nucleotides: TGTGCCAGCAGTGAGCGGGAGGGAGAGTCCGAGCAGTACTTC. Amino acids: CASSEREGESEQYF.

The CDR3 coding sequence is TGTGCCAGCAGTCGGGGACAGGGAAGGAGATACTTC. It translates to CASSRGQGRRYF. The chain carries TRBV6-6 and TRBJ2-7; 9 bases fit TRBD1. This CDR3 has 12 amino acids. Unmatched junction bases numbered 9, after V lost 5 bases and J lost 13 bases. CDR1 and CDR2 from the germline V gene are MNHNY and SVGAGI (reference sequence).

V gene TRBV7-9 combines with J gene TRBJ1-1; D perhaps matches TRBD1 (6 bases). The length of the CDR3 is 13 residues. Per the germline V gene, CDR1 is SEHNR and CDR2 is FQNEAQ (reference sequence). Trimming took 5 bases from V and 6 from J, leaving 13 bases between them. The CDR3 coding sequence is TGTGCCAGCAGCGAGGCAGGGGTCGCTGAAGCTTTCTTT. Its protein product is CASSEAGVAEAFF.

The sample holds one count of this clone. V and J are TRBV5-1 and TRBJ2-7, with 9 bases identical to TRBD2. This CDR3 region has 15 residues. Germline loops: CDR1 SGHRS, CDR2 YFSETQ. With V trimmed by 4 bases and J by 2 bases, 7 bases remained unmatched. The CDR3 coding sequence is TGCGCCAGCAGCAGTAGCGGGAGCCCACCCTACGAGCAGTACTTC. Encoded protein: CASSSSGSPPYEQYF.

The V and J genes are TRBV10-3 and TRBJ1-2; 9 bases agree with TRBD1. With V trimmed by 2 bases and J by 4 bases, 2 bases remained unmatched. The CDR3 sequence is 14 residues long. The germline CDR1 and CDR2 sequences are ENHRY and SYGVKD. The CDR3 sequence is CAISETGGAYGYTF. CDR3 nucleotides: TGTGCCATCAGTGAGACAGGGGGCGCCTATGGCTACACCTTC.

The chain couples TRBV5-4 to TRBJ2-7; TRBD1 matches 7 bases. With V trimmed by 1 base and J by 5 bases, 3 bases remained unmatched. In germline, CDR1 is SGHNT, CDR2 YYREEE (reference sequence). The CDR3 runs 13 residues. The CDR3 spells CASSLWQGDEQYF. As DNA, the CDR3 is TGTGCCAGCAGCTTGTGGCAGGGGGACGAGCAGTACTTC.